This T cell receptor beta chain comes out of a study of T cells in Graves' hyperthyroidism and ophthalmopathy. Patients showing uncontrolled infection, other autoimmune disease, pregnancy or lactation were ineligible. Whole-study results and caveats: Ophthalmopathy was identified by the model a median around 5.9 months ahead of onset. Most expanded thyroid clonotypes above 0.001 recurred in blood.

As concerns this clonotype: What it binds is unknown.

Trimming removed 6 bases at V and 0 bases at J, with 21 bases between. CDR3 length equals 17 residues. It was RNA transcripts that yielded the amplified TCR beta CDR3 regions. The HTBI primer set served for first-round RT-PCR of the TCR CDR3. From the multiplex PCR reads, TCRdb called clonotypes with MiXCR, one entry per CDR3 protein. Among 600,000 or so distinct CDR3 sequences listed, 12% to 15% were seen once. The clonotype comes from a woman between 18 and 30 years old with Graves' ophthalmopathy. This rearrangement joins TRBV12-3 or TRBV12-4 to TRBJ2-7; no firm D call. The material sequenced was blood. DNA for the CDR3: TGTGCCAGCAGGCCCGGACGGCGCGAGCACCGCTCCTACGAGCAGTACTTC. The encoded protein is CASRPGRREHRSYEQYF.